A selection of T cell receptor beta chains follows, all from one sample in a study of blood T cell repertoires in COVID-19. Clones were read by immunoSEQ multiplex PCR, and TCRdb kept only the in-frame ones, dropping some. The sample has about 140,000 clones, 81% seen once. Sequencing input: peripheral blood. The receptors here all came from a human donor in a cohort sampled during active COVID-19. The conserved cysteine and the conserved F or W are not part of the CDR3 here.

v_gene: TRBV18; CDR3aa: ASSFSGTSGTEQY
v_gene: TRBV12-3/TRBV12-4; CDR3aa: ASSFTNTGELF
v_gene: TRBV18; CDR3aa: ASSPPLGSADEQF
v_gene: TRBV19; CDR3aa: ASSIGSGTSGSLGQF
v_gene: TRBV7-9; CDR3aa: ASSPGQGVYEQY
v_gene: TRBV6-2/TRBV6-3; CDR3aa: ASSYSGAGGANVLT
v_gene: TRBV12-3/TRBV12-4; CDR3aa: ASSLGQGDEQY
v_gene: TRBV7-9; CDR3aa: ASSSSPGQGAYEQY
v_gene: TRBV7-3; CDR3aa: ASSLSHSGTNTGELF
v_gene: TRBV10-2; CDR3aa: ASKGNRGKTGELF
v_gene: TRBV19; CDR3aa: ASSKSGGTGTQY
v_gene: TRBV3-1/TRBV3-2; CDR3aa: ASSQGQGGYT
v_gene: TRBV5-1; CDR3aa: ASSLGGGDEQY
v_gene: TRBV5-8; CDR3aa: AGSGAGALRDYGYT
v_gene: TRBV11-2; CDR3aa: ASSLVVRGSQVGQF